This TCR beta chain came from a study of PD-1 blockade in classical Hodgkin lymphoma. Here immunoSEQ multiplex PCR was the method, and the copy in TCRdb shows in-frame clones only, minus some. The profile shows approximately 98,000 clones, 89% of them singletons. In every patient, relapse followed autologous stem cell transplantation, while exposure to brentuximab vedotin differed. The germline V and J ends were trimmed by 0 bases and 1 base, with 9 bases remaining between them. This CDR3 has 15 amino acids. Per germline, CDR1 MNHNY and CDR2 SVGAGI (reference sequence). This clonotype was obtained from a human donor with classical Hodgkin lymphoma. Sequenced material: peripheral blood mononuclear cells (PBMCs), taken before the second cycle of nivolumab. The V call is TRBV6-6, the J call TRBJ1-2; D uncertain. This CDR3 reads CASSYSGRYNYGYTF. The CDR3 DNA reads as TGTGCCAGCAGTTACTCGGGAAGGTATAACTATGGCTACACCTTC.